This record looks at one T cell receptor beta chain sequence and its context. In the same sample, other DNA sequences code for this CDR3. These data come from a study of blood T cell repertoires in COVID-19. Only in-frame clones appear in the TCRdb table, and some are missing; sequencing was by immunoSEQ multiplex PCR. Of some 190,000 clones in the sample, more than 70% were seen once. The CDR3 loop spans 14 amino acids. Trimming left V 0 bases short and J 2 bases short, with 7 bases between. Germline V lookup: CDR1 MNHNY, CDR2 SVGAGI (reference sequence). This chain links TRBV6-6 with TRBJ1-1; D remains ambiguous. Sequenced material: peripheral blood. This clonotype was sampled from a human donor in a cohort sampled during active COVID-19. The CDR3 DNA sequence: TGTGCCAGCAGTTACTCCCCCAGAAACACTGAAGCTTTCTTT. It is translated as CASSYSPRNTEAFF.